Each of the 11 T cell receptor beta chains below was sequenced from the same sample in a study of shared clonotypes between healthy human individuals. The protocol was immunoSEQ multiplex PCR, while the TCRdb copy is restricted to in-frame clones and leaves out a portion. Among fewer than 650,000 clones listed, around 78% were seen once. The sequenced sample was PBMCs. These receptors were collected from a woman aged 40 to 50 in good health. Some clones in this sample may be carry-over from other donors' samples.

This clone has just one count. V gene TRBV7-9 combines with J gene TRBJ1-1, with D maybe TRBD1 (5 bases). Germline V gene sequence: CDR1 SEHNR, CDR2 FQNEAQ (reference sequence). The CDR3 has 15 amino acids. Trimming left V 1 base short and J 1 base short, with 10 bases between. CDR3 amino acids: CASSLGGTWNTEAFF. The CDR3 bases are TGTGCCAGCAGCTTAGGGGGGACCTGGAACACTGAAGCTTTCTTT.

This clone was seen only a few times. In nucleotides, the CDR3 is TGTGCCAGCAGGAACACAGGGGATGGTGAAAAACTGTTTTTT. This gives the protein CASRNTGDGEKLFF. V usage is TRBV27 and J usage is TRBJ1-4; 7 bases are a match to TRBD1. V was pared by 6 bases and J by 7 bases, with 8 bases of the junction left unmatched. Germline loops: CDR1 MNHEY, CDR2 SMNVEV (reference sequence). This CDR3 has 14 amino acids.

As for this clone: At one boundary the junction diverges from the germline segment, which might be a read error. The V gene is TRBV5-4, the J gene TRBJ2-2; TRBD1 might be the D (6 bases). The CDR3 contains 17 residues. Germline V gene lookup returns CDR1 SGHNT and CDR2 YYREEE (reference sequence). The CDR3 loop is CASSQDSWAGVAGELFF. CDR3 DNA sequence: TGCGCCAGCAGCCAAGATTCATGGGCAGGGGTCGCAGGGGAGCTGTTTTTT.

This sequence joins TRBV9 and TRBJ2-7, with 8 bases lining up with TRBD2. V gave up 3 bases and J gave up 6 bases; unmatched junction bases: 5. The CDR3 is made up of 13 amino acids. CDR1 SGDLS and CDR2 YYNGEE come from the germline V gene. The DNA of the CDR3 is TGTGCCAGCAGCGGGACTAGCACCTCCGAGCAGTACTTC. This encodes CASSGTSTSEQYF.

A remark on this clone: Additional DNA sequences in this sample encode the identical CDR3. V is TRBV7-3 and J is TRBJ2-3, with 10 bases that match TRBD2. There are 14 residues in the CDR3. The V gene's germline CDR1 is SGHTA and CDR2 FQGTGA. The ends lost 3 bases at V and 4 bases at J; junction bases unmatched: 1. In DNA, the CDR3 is TGTGCCAGCAGCTTCGGACTAGCGGCAGATACGCAGTATTTT. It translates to CASSFGLAADTQYF.

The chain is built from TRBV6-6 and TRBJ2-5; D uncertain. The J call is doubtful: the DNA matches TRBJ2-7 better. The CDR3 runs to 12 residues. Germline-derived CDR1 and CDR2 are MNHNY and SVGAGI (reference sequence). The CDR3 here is CASSLSGREQYF. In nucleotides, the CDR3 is TGTGCCAGCAGTTTGTCCGGGCGCGAGCAGTACTTC.

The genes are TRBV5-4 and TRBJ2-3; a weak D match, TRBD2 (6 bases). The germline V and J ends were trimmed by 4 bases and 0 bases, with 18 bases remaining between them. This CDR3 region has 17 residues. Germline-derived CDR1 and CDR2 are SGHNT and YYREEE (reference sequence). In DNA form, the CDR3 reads TGTGCCAGCAGCCAAGAGGGGATAGCGGATAGCACAGATACGCAGTATTTT. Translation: CASSQEGIADSTDTQYF.

CDR3 DNA: TGTGCCACCAGCAGATCCCACAGGGGGCAAGGCTATGGCTACACCTTC. It translates to CATSRSHRGQGYGYTF. V usage is TRBV15 and J usage is TRBJ1-2, with 9 bases identical to TRBD1. The CDR3 totals 16 residues. In germline, CDR1 is LNHNV, CDR2 YYDKDF (reference sequence). The J segment lost 4 bases and the V segment lost 2 bases, leaving 8 bases of the junction unmatched. The full variable domain, completed using reference TRBV15 and TRBJ1-2, is DAMVIQNPRYQVTQFGKPVTLSCSQTLNHNVMYWYQQKSSQAPKLLFHYYDKDFNNEADTPDNFQSRRPNTSFCFLDIRSPGLGDTAMYLCATSRSHRGQGYGYTFGSGTRLTVV.

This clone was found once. DNA for the CDR3: TGTGCCAGCACTGGACAGCCCTATGGCTACACCTTC. Its translation is CASTGQPYGYTF. V usage is TRBV28 and J usage is TRBJ1-2; the D gene is possibly TRBD1 (6 bases). Deletions cut 7 bases from V and 4 bases from J, with 10 bases between. Germline V CDR1 and CDR2: MDHEN, SYDVKM. This CDR3 is 12 amino acids long.

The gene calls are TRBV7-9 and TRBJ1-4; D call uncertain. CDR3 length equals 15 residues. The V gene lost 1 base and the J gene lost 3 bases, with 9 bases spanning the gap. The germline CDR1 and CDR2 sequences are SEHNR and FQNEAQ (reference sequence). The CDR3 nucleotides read TGTGCCAGCAGCTTAGGGGGTCGGGCTAATGAAAAACTGTTTTTT. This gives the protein CASSLGGRANEKLFF.

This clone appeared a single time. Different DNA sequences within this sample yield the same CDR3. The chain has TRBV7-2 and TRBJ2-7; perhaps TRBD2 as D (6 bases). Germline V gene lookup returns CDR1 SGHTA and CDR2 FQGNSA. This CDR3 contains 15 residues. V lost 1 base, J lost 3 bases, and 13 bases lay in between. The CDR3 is CASSLVGTGGYEQYF. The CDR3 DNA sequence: TGTGCCAGCAGCTTAGTTGGGACTGGAGGCTACGAGCAGTACTTC.